This entry lists 23 T cell receptor beta chains sequenced from one sample in a study of T cell changes during pregnancy in multiple sclerosis. Repertoires were generated with immunoSEQ multiplex PCR, while TCRdb's copy carries only in-frame clones and drops some. Of around 81,000 clones in the sample, around nine tenths were seen once. The sample was peripheral blood, taken after pregnancy. These TCRs come from a female donor in good health, enrolled as a control in a pregnancy study.

This clone was detected ten times or more. V and J are TRBV10-3 and TRBJ2-2; 7 bases fit TRBD2. CDR3 length equals 15 residues. J lost 3 bases, V lost 6 bases, and 7 bases had no gene match. The germline CDR1 and CDR2 sequences are ENHRY and SYGVKD. CDR3 DNA sequence: TGTGCCATCAGGACGGGGGAGGGCCACACCGGGGAGCTGTTTTTT. This sequence encodes CAIRTGEGHTGELFF.

This chain joins TRBV9 and TRBJ2-3; 7 nucleotides match TRBD1. Germline trimming cut 6 bases from V and 0 bases from J; bases unmatched to any gene: 7. CDR1 and CDR2 from the germline V gene are SGDLS and YYNGEE. The CDR3 spans 15 residues. The CDR3 region is CASTKGQLSTDTQYF. CDR3 DNA sequence: TGTGCCAGCACGAAGGGACAGCTTAGCACAGATACGCAGTATTTT.

The V call is TRBV7-9, the J call TRBJ1-5; D remains unclear. This CDR3 has 15 amino acids. CDR1 is SEHNR and CDR2 is FQNEAQ in the germline V gene (reference sequence). V was trimmed by 0 bases and J by 6 bases, leaving 12 bases between them. In DNA form, the CDR3 reads TGTGCCAGCAGCTTAGCGGGAGGTCCACGTCAGCCCCAGCATTTT. Amino acids: CASSLAGGPRQPQHF.

The chain is built from TRBV28 and TRBJ1-2; TRBD1 is a possible D gene (6 bases). Trimming pared 6 bases from V and 1 base from J, leaving 12 bases between. In germline, CDR1 is MDHEN, CDR2 SYDVKM. This CDR3 is built from 14 residues. As DNA, the CDR3 is TGTGCCAGCAGCCCGGACAGTTATAACTATGGCTACACCTTC. This encodes CASSPDSYNYGYTF.

The chain combines TRBV9 with TRBJ2-7; 9 positions match TRBD2. The V gene's germline CDR1 is SGDLS and CDR2 YYNGEE. The CDR3 consists of 14 residues. With 5 bases clipped from V and 5 bases from J, the junction kept 8 bases outside the gene matches. CDR3 coding DNA: TGTGCCAGCAGTCTCGGACTAGCGACGGACGAGCAGTACTTC. As protein: CASSLGLATDEQYF.

The chain recombines TRBV7-2 with TRBJ2-7, with TRBD2 identical over 7 bases. Germline V gene sequence: CDR1 SGHTA, CDR2 FQGNSA. This CDR3 comprises 15 residues. Germline trimming cut 7 bases from V and 2 bases from J; bases unmatched to any gene: 11. The CDR3 DNA reads as TGTGCCAGCACCCCCTCGGGCGGGGGAGCCTACGAGCAGTACTTC. Amino acid sequence: CASTPSGGGAYEQYF.

The chain employs TRBV25-1 and TRBJ1-6; no reliable D call. CDR3 size: 15 residues. Germline V gives CDR1 MGHDK, CDR2 SYGVNS. Deletions cut 4 bases from V and 3 bases from J, with 10 bases between. The CDR3 reads CASSGGYNYNSPLHF. The CDR3 DNA reads TGTGCCAGCAGTGGCGGTTATAACTATAATTCACCCCTCCACTTT.

The V call is TRBV6-6, the J call TRBJ2-1, with a possible D match to TRBD2 (5 bases). The germline gives CDR1 MNHNY, CDR2 SVGAGI (reference sequence). The CDR3 covers 15 residues. The V end was cut by 5 bases, the J end by 1 base, with 12 bases between. In DNA form, the CDR3 reads TGTGCCAGCAGTCAGCCGGACTTTTCCTACAATGAGCAGTTCTTC. It encodes CASSQPDFSYNEQFF.

The chain joins TRBV27 to TRBJ1-6, with 7 bases matching TRBD1. The J segment lost 7 bases and the V segment lost 6 bases, leaving 9 bases of the junction unmatched. The CDR3 contains 15 residues. Germline loops: CDR1 MNHEY, CDR2 SMNVEV (reference sequence). The CDR3 reads CASSPLDRVNSPLHF. The CDR3 DNA reads TGTGCCAGCAGCCCCCTTGACAGGGTGAATTCACCCCTCCACTTT.

The rearrangement links TRBV6-1 to TRBJ2-7, with a tentative D call TRBD1 (6 bases). This CDR3 is 15 amino acids long. V gave up 6 bases and J gave up 2 bases, with 17 bases separating them. The germline CDR1 and CDR2 sequences are MNHNS and SASEGT. CDR3: CASSPPGTFTYEQYF. In DNA form, the CDR3 reads TGTGCCAGCAGCCCGCCGGGGACATTCACCTACGAGCAGTACTTC.

V and J are TRBV6-1 and TRBJ2-2; 11 positions match TRBD2. The CDR3 has 15 residues. Trimming at V came to 3 bases and at J to 6 bases, leaving 3 bases not matched to a gene. CDR1 and CDR2 from the germline V gene are MNHNS and SASEGT. As DNA, the CDR3 is TGTGCCAGCAGTGATTTAGCGGGGGGGCCCGGGGAGCTGTTTTTT. Amino acids: CASSDLAGGPGELFF.

The V call is TRBV6-5, the J call TRBJ2-1, with TRBD2 matching over 13 bases. CDR1 and CDR2 from the germline V gene are MNHEY and SVGAGI. This CDR3 is built from 13 residues. V was clipped by 9 bases and J by 6 bases; unmatched bases: 2. The CDR3 DNA is TGTGCCAGTAGGACTAGCGGGGGCAATGAGCAGTTCTTC. Protein product: CASRTSGGNEQFF.

This chain joins TRBV7-9 and TRBJ1-2; D unclear. Trimming cost V 1 base and J 4 bases, with 19 bases left between them. From germline, CDR1 is SEHNR and CDR2 FQNEAQ (reference sequence). The CDR3 sequence is 17 residues long. CDR3 sequence: CASSLVFQARSSYGYTF. CDR3 DNA sequence: TGTGCCAGCAGCTTAGTCTTTCAGGCCAGGTCCTCCTATGGCTACACCTTC.

Note on this clone: An end of the junction differs from the germline gene, which may be a read error. This chain links TRBV7-7 with TRBJ2-7, with 11 bases that match TRBD2. The CDR3 covers 15 residues. CDR1 and CDR2 (germline): SSHAT, FNYEAQ (reference sequence). CDR3 residues: CASSPGTSGSYEQYF. CDR3 bases: TGTGCTAGCAGCCCGGGGACTAGCGGTTCCTACGAGCAGTACTTC.

V usage is TRBV2 and J usage is TRBJ1-2; D is ambiguous. The CDR3 runs to 12 residues. V was clipped by 6 bases and J by 2 bases, with 7 bases between them. Germline CDR1 reads SNHLY; CDR2 reads FYNNEI. The CDR3 nucleotides read TGTGCCAGCAGGCGTCTGAACTATGGCTACACCTTC. Protein sequence: CASRRLNYGYTF.

V gene TRBV21-1 combines with J gene TRBJ2-1; the table's D gene call, TRBD2, was not cross checked with the DNA. TRBV21-1 is annotated as a pseudogene. The CDR3 consists of 17 residues. CDR3 loop: CASSNSVTSGMVNEQFF. CDR3 nucleotides: TGTGCCAGCAGCAATTCCGTGACTAGCGGGATGGTGAATGAGCAGTTCTTC.

The chain employs TRBV21-1 and TRBJ1-1; the table's TRBD1 call for D was not verified on the DNA. TRBV21-1 represents a pseudogene. This CDR3 contains 18 residues. In DNA, the CDR3 is TGTGCCAGCAAATTTGGCGGGTTAGGGACAGGGACATCTGATGAAGCTTTCTTT. The encoded protein is CASKFGGLGTGTSDEAFF.

The chain employs TRBV18 and TRBJ2-5, with TRBD2 matching 9 bases. This CDR3 has 17 residues. CDR1 is KGHSH and CDR2 is LQKENI in the germline V gene. The V gene end was trimmed by 1 base and the J gene end by 2 bases; junction bases not matched to a gene: 8. CDR3 nucleotides: TGTGCCAGCTCACCACGGGTTGAGACTAGCGGACAAGAGACCCAGTACTTC. It codes for CASSPRVETSGQETQYF.

This clone has more than one count but fewer than ten. The chain links TRBV6-5 to TRBJ2-5; TRBD1 matches at 8 bases. Germline CDR1 and CDR2: MNHEY and SVGAGI. This CDR3 has 14 amino acids. With V trimmed by 6 bases and J by 5 bases, 8 bases remained unmatched. The CDR3 coding sequence is TGTGCCAGCAGCCCCCAGGGGGCAGTGGAGACCCAGTACTTC. It translates to CASSPQGAVETQYF.

This clone was counted a single time. This sequence joins TRBV7-2 and TRBJ2-6, with D unclear. V lost 1 base and J 0 bases, leaving 4 bases between the germline ends. Germline V gene sequence: CDR1 SGHTA, CDR2 FQGNSA. This CDR3 spans 15 amino acids. As DNA, the CDR3 is TGTGCCAGCAGCTTAGTGCGCTCTGGGGCCAACGTCCTGACTTTC. It yields the protein CASSLVRSGANVLTF.

The chain is built from TRBV11-2 and TRBJ2-7; D ambiguous. Germline V gene sequence: CDR1 SGHAT, CDR2 FQNNGV. The CDR3 extends over 16 amino acids. With 0 bases removed from V and 3 bases from J, the gap between germline ends came to 15 bases. CDR3 loop: CASSLDLTRQIYEQYF. CDR3 nucleotide sequence: TGTGCCAGCAGCTTAGATCTCACGAGACAAATCTACGAGCAGTACTTC.

This chain links TRBV5-1 with TRBJ1-2; weak D call: TRBD1 (6 bases). Germline V gene lookup returns CDR1 SGHRS and CDR2 YFSETQ. V lost 3 bases, J lost 4 bases, and 19 bases lay in between. The CDR3 is 16 residues long. The CDR3 sequence: CASSSNHREQFYGYTF. DNA for the CDR3: TGCGCCAGCAGCTCCAATCACAGGGAGCAATTCTATGGCTACACCTTC.

The chain employs TRBV28 and TRBJ2-7; no firm D call. Trimming removed 7 bases from V and 4 bases from J, with 5 bases in between. Germline CDR1 and CDR2: MDHEN and SYDVKM. The CDR3 extends over 10 amino acids. CDR3 sequence reads: CASTPYEQYF. The CDR3 DNA follows: TGTGCCAGCACCCCGTACGAGCAGTACTTC.